This record concerns one T cell receptor (beta chain) sequence. Its antigen is as yet unknown. The authors reverse transcribed roughly 0.5 to 1 ug RNA with random hexamers. TCRdb passed the immunoSEQ multiplex PCR reads through MiXCR, listing each CDR3 protein once. The table shows a few hundred thousand distinct CDR3 sequences, with about 89% occurring only once. The data were obtained in a study of CD8 T cells in Susac syndrome. V lost 7 bases to trimming and J lost 7 bases; unmatched junction nucleotides: 10. The CDR3 runs 13 residues. Per germline, CDR1 WSHSY and CDR2 SAAADI. Study-wide findings and caveats: The TCR sequencing and HLA analysis in the study involved a relatively small number of individuals, as the study acknowledged.

The study sequenced TCR beta in blood CD8+ and CD4+ T cells. The sample was CD8+ T cells from PBMCs. The V call is TRBV10-2, the J call TRBJ2-7, with TRBD1 identical over 7 bases. The sequence was collected from a human donor with multiple sclerosis. Here the CDR3 reads CASTNRGLYEQYF. DNA of the CDR3: TGCGCCAGCACTAATAGGGGGCTGTATGAGCAGTACTTC.